This T cell receptor beta chain was sequenced for a study of cytomegalovirus exposure and HLA in healthy donors. The ends were cut back, 3 bases at V and 0 bases at J, with 14 bases in the middle. The CDR3 has 15 amino acids. Germline-derived CDR1 and CDR2 are GTSNPN and SVGIG (reference sequence). This clone has only one observation. The data were produced by immunoSEQ multiplex PCR, yet TCRdb's version contains in-frame clones alone and is incomplete. The sample lists 250,000 to 400,000 clones; approximately 86% were seen once. J is TRBJ1-1 and V is TRBV30; the D gene is possibly TRBD1 (6 bases). Specimen: PBMCs. The receptor's source is a young woman in good health and CMV-seropositive. The CDR3: CAWRESDRMNTEAFF. The CDR3 bases are TGTGCCTGGAGGGAATCGGACAGAATGAACACTGAAGCTTTCTTT.